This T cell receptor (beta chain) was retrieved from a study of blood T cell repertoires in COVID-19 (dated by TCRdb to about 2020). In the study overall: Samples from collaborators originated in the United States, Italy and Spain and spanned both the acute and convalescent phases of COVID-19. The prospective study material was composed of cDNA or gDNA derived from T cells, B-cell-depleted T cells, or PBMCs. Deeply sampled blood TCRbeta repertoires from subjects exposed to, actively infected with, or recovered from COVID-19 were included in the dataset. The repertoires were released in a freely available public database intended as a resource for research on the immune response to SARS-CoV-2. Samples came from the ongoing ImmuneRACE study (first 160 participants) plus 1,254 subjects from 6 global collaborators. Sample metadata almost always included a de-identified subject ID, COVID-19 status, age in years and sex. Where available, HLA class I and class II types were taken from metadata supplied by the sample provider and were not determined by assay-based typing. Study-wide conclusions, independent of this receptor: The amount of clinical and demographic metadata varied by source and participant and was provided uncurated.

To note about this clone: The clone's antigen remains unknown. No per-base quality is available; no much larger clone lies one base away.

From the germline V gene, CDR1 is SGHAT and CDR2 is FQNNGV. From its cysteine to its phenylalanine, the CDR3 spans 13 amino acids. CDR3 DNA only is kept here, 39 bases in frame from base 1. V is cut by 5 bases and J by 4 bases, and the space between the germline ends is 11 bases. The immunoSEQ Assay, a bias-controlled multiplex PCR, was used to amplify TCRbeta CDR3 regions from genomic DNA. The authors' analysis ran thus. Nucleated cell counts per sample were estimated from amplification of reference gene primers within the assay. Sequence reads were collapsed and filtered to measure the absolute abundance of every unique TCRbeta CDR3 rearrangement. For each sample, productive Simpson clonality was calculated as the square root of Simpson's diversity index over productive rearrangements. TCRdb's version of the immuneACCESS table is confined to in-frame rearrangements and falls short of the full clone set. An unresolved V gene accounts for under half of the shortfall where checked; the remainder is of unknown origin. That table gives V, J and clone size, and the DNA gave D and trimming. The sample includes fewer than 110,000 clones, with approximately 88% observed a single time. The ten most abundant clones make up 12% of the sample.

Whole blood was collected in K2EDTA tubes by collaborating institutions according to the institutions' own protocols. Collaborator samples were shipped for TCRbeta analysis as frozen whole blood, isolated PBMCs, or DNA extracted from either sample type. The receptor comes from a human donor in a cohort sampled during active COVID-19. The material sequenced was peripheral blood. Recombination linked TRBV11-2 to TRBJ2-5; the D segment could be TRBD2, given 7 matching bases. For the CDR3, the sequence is CASSRGGGETQYF. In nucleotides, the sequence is TGTGCCAGCAGCAGGGGGGGCGGAGAGACCCAGTACTTC.